One sample yielded the 21 T cell receptor beta chains listed below, sequenced in a study of blood T cell repertoires in COVID-19. Method: immunoSEQ multiplex PCR; TCRdb's copy keeps in-frame clones and lacks some. Seen here are fewer than 350,000 clones, 85% observed once, and the top ten hold around 4.2%. The sequencing input was peripheral blood. The receptors were sampled from a woman aged 45-65 years with active or convalescent COVID-19.

This sequence joins TRBV20-1 and TRBJ2-1; 8 bases line up with TRBD2. This CDR3 has 16 residues. V gave up 3 bases and J gave up 7 bases; unmatched junction bases: 14. CDR1 is DFQATT, CDR2 SNEGSKA, per germline (reference sequence). As DNA, the CDR3 is TGCAGTGCTAGTGACTCACCGAGGACTAGCAGGAATGAGCAGTTCTTC. Translation: CSASDSPRTSRNEQFF.

This clone was picked up many times. CDR3 DNA sequence: TGTGCCAGCAGAGCCCTCGGAGGTCTCCTCCACTTT. It codes for CASRALGGLLHF. The J gene is TRBJ1-6, the V gene TRBV12-3 or TRBV12-4, with unresolved D. V gave up 6 bases and J gave up 15 bases, with 15 bases separating them. The CDR3 contains 12 residues.

The chain links TRBV3-1 (or the pseudogene TRBV3-2) to TRBJ1-2, with D perhaps TRBD1 (6 bases). Trimming removed 1 base from V and 2 bases from J, with 14 bases in between. The germline CDR1 and CDR2 sequences are LGHDT and YNNKEL (reference sequence). The length of the CDR3 is 16 residues. The CDR3 region has the DNA TGTGCCAGCAGCCAAGTTCGGGACACTGGAAACTATGGCTACACCTTC. It translates to CASSQVRDTGNYGYTF.

The gene calls are TRBV1 and TRBJ2-1; the D call TRBD1 from the table was never checked on the DNA. TRBV1 is labeled a pseudogene. The CDR3 covers 19 residues. The CDR3 DNA is TGCACCAGCAGCCCCTGGACAGGGGCGGCGGGAATGGTAGGGAATGAGCAGTTCTTC. It is translated as CTSSPWTGAAGMVGNEQFF.

The V gene is TRBV3-1 (or the pseudogene TRBV3-2), the J gene TRBJ1-2, with D possibly being TRBD1 (5 bases). The V end was cut by 4 bases, the J end by 1 base, with 13 bases between. The CDR3 has 15 amino acids. In germline, CDR1 is LGHDT, CDR2 YNNKEL (reference sequence). This CDR3 is CASSPRQIRNYGYTF. CDR3 nucleotides: TGTGCCAGCAGCCCCCGACAGATTCGTAACTATGGCTACACCTTC.

The rearrangement uses TRBV5-5 and TRBJ2-7, with a tentative D call TRBD1 (5 bases). V dropped 0 bases and J dropped 1 base, with 14 bases sitting between them. CDR1 is SGHKS, CDR2 YYEKEE, per germline (reference sequence). The CDR3 totals 16 residues. The CDR3 is CASSLEGASWSYEQYF. Here the CDR3 DNA reads TGTGCCAGCAGCTTGGAAGGGGCGTCCTGGTCCTACGAGCAGTACTTC.

The V and J genes are TRBV30 and TRBJ2-7; 10 bases are a match to TRBD2. There are 19 residues in the CDR3. The germline V gene encodes CDR1 GTSNPN and CDR2 SVGIG (reference sequence). Trimming cost V 3 bases and J 0 bases; bases outside gene matches: 17. The CDR3 DNA reads as TGTGCCTGGAGAATCGTCCTATCCCAGGGACTAGCGAACTCCTACGAGCAGTACTTC. Translated: CAWRIVLSQGLANSYEQYF.

This chain connects TRBV4-1 to TRBJ1-2; no clear D gene. Trimming left V 4 bases short and J 1 base short, with 19 bases between. This CDR3 has 17 amino acids. Per the germline V gene, CDR1 is MGHRA and CDR2 is YSYEKL. The CDR3 coding sequence is TGCGCCAGCAGCCGTGGGAGAGTAGACCGGGATAACTATGGCTACACCTTC. Translation: CASSRGRVDRDNYGYTF.

The chain carries TRBV2 and TRBJ2-1, with TRBD2 identical over 7 bases. V shed 4 bases, J shed 8 bases, and the junction held 14 bases outside the gene matches. CDR3 size: 16 residues. Germline V lookup: CDR1 SNHLY, CDR2 FYNNEI. Written as DNA, the CDR3 is TGTGCCAGCAGTGGGGGGGGAGGGAGCTACGGTGATGAGCAGTTCTTC. It is translated as CASSGGGGSYGDEQFF.

The J gene is TRBJ1-1, the V gene TRBV6-5; a possible D gene is TRBD1 (6 bases). The length of the CDR3 is 13 residues. V was cut by 4 bases and J by 1 base, with 7 bases left in between. Germline V gene sequence: CDR1 MNHEY, CDR2 SVGAGI. The CDR3 reads CASSLQGNTEAFF. CDR3 DNA sequence: TGTGCCAGCAGTTTACAGGGGAACACTGAAGCTTTCTTT.

This chain links TRBV28 with TRBJ2-1; a possible D gene is TRBD2 (5 bases). CDR3 length: 11 residues. In germline, CDR1 is MDHEN, CDR2 SYDVKM. Trimming cost V 4 bases and J 8 bases, with 6 bases left between them. CDR3 nucleotide sequence: TGTGCCAGCAGTTCTAGCTATGAGCAGTTCTTC. Translating gives CASSSSYEQFF. The complete variable domain, with remaining parts taken from reference TRBV28 and TRBJ2-1, reads DVKVTQSSRYLVKRTGEKVFLECVQDMDHENMFWYRQDPGLGLRLIYFSYDVKMKEKGDIPEGYSVSREKKERFSLILESASTNQTSMYLCASSSSYEQFFGPGTRLTVL.

The chain has TRBV7-9 and TRBJ2-1; 9 bases line up with TRBD2. This CDR3 has 14 amino acids. Germline V gene lookup returns CDR1 SEHNR and CDR2 FQNEAQ (reference sequence). J gave up 6 bases and V 7 bases, and 7 bases lay outside the gene matches. Here the CDR3 DNA reads TGTGCCAGCACCCGGCGGGAGGGCCGCAATGAGCAGTTCTTC. As protein: CASTRREGRNEQFF.

CDR3 sequence reads: CASSGAGGPYNEQFF. CDR3 nucleotide sequence: TGTGCCAGCAGTGGAGCGGGAGGGCCGTACAATGAGCAGTTCTTC. V gene TRBV28 combines with J gene TRBJ2-1; 10 nucleotides agree with TRBD2. The germline V gene has CDR1 MDHEN and CDR2 SYDVKM. This CDR3 comprises 15 residues. Trimming took 5 bases from V and 4 from J; bases not matched to a gene: 5.

The chain has TRBV7-9 and TRBJ2-3; 10 bases match TRBD1. CDR3 length: 17 amino acids. V lost 2 bases, J lost 0 bases, and 5 bases stayed unmatched. CDR1 SEHNR and CDR2 FQNEAQ come from the germline V gene (reference sequence). The CDR3 here is CASSLPTGGASTDTQYF. The DNA for the CDR3 is TGTGCCAGCAGCTTACCGACAGGGGGCGCAAGCACAGATACGCAGTATTTT.

The chain couples TRBV27 to TRBJ2-7, with 7 bases lining up with TRBD2. Germline V lookup: CDR1 MNHEY, CDR2 SMNVEV (reference sequence). After removal of 4 bases from V and 6 bases from J, the junction contained 12 bases not matched to a gene. The CDR3 spans 15 residues. The CDR3 region has the DNA TGTGCCAGCAGTTCGATAGGCGGGAGTCCGCGCGAGCAGTACTTC. Translated: CASSSIGGSPREQYF.

This clone was observed a single time. The rearrangement links TRBV5-1 to TRBJ2-3, with 9 bases that match TRBD2. The V gene's germline CDR1 is SGHRS and CDR2 YFSETQ. The length of the CDR3 is 15 residues. V gave up 2 bases and J gave up 1 base; unmatched junction bases: 2. The CDR3 region is CASSLRLAGTDTQYF. The CDR3 DNA is TGCGCCAGCAGCTTAAGACTAGCGGGCACAGATACGCAGTATTTT.

The chain is built from TRBV19 and TRBJ1-2; no definite D call. Per germline, CDR1 LNHDA and CDR2 SQIVND (reference sequence). The V and J ends lost 3 bases and 3 bases respectively, with 8 bases between them. The CDR3 is 13 residues long. CDR3 sequence: CASSILDYYGYTF. The CDR3 nucleotides read TGTGCCAGTAGTATCTTGGACTACTATGGCTACACCTTC.

The gene calls are TRBV5-5 and TRBJ1-1, with no clear D. The length of the CDR3 is 14 residues. The germline V and J ends were trimmed by 0 bases and 0 bases, with 6 bases remaining between them. Germline values: CDR1 SGHKS, CDR2 YYEKEE (reference sequence). The CDR3 coding sequence is TGTGCCAGCAGCTTGGTGGCGGTGAACACTGAAGCTTTCTTT. Amino acids: CASSLVAVNTEAFF.

The chain is built from TRBV5-6 and TRBJ1-2; D is possibly TRBD1 (6 bases). Germline loops: CDR1 SGHDT, CDR2 YYEEEE. This CDR3 is 16 amino acids long. V lost 4 bases, J lost 0 bases, and 16 bases lay in between. The DNA of the CDR3 is TGTGCCAGCAGCCTAGGACAGAAACCTCCTAACTATGGCTACACCTTC. Translated, it gives CASSLGQKPPNYGYTF.

The chain uses TRBV5-4 and TRBJ2-2; possible D gene TRBD2, 6 bases. Trimming took off 0 bases at V and 5 bases at J, with 14 bases between the two ends. Germline lookup yields CDR1 SGHNT and CDR2 YYREEE (reference sequence). The CDR3 consists of 16 residues. The chain's CDR3 is CASSLAGGPTTGELFF. In DNA, the CDR3 is TGTGCCAGCAGCTTGGCCGGGGGACCAACAACCGGGGAGCTGTTTTTT.

This rearrangement joins TRBV6-6 to TRBJ2-3; D might be TRBD1 (6 bases). V lost 2 bases and J lost 2, with 11 bases in between. CDR1 MNHNY and CDR2 SVGAGI come from the germline V gene (reference sequence). The CDR3 has 15 amino acids. The CDR3 region is CASSYEGQLTDTQYF. CDR3 bases: TGTGCCAGCAGTTACGAAGGACAGCTCACAGATACGCAGTATTTT.